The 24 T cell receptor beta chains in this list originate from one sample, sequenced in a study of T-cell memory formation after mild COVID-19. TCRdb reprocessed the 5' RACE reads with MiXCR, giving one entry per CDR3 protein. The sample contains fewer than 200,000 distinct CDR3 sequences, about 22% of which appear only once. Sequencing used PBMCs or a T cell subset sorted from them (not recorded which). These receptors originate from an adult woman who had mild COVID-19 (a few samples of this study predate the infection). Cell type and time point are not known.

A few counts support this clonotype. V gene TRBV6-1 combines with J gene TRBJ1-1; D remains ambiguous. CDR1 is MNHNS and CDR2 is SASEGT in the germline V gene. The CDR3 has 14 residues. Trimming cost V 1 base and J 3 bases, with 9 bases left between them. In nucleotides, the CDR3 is TGTGCCAGCAGTGAAGGCCCGGGGTACACTGAAGCTTTCTTT. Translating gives CASSEGPGYTEAFF.

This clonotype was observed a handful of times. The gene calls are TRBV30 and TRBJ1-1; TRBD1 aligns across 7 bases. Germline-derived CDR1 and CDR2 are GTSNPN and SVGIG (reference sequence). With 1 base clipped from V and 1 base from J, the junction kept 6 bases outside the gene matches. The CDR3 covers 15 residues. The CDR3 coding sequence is TGTGCCTGGAGTGGGGACAGAAACCAGAACACTGAAGCTTTCTTT. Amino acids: CAWSGDRNQNTEAFF.

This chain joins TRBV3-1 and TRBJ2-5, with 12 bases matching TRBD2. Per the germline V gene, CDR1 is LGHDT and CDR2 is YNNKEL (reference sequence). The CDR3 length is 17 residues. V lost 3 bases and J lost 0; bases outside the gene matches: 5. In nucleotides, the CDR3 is TGTGCCAGCAGCCATGCACGACTAGCGGGGGACCAAGAGACCCAGTACTTC. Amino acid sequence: CASSHARLAGDQETQYF.

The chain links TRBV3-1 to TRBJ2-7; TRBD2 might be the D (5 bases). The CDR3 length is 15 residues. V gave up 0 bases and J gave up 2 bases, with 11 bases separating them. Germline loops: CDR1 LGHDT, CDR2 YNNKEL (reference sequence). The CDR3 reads CASSQEAGGAYEQYF. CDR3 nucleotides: TGTGCCAGCAGCCAAGAAGCAGGAGGTGCCTACGAGCAGTACTTC.

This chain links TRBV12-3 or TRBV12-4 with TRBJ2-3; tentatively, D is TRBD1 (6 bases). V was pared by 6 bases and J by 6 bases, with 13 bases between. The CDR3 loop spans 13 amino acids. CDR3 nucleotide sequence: TGTGCCAGCAGCACGGACAGTGTTGATACGCAGTATTTT. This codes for CASSTDSVDTQYF.

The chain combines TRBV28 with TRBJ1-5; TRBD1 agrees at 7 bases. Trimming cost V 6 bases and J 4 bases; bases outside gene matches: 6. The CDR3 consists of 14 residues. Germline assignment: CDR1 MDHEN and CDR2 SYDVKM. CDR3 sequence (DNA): TGTGCCAGCAGCTACAGGGGACCGAATCAGCCCCAGCATTTT. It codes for CASSYRGPNQPQHF.

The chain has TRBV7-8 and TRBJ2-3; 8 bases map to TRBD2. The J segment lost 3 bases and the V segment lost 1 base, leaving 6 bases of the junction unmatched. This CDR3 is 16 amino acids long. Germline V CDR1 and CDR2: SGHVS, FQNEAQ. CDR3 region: CASSLGSGSGTDTQYF. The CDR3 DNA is TGTGCCAGCAGCTTAGGGAGCGGGAGTGGAACAGATACGCAGTATTTT.

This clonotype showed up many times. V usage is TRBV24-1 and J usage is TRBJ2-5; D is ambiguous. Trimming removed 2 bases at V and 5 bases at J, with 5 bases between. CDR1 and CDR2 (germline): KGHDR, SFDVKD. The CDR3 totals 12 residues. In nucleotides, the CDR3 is TGTGCCACCAGTGATTCGCGGGAGACCCAGTACTTC. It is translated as CATSDSRETQYF.

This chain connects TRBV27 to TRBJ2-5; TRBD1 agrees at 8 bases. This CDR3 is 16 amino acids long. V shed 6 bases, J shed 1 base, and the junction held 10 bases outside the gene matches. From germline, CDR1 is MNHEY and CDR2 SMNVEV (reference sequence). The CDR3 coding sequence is TGTGCCAGCAGCCGCGGACAGGGAGTACTCCAAGAGACCCAGTACTTC. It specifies CASSRGQGVLQETQYF.

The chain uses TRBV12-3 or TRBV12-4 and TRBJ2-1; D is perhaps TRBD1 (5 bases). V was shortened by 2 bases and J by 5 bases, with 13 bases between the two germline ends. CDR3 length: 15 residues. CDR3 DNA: TGTGCCAGCAGTTTATGGGGCAGGGTGCACAATGAGCAGTTCTTC. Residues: CASSLWGRVHNEQFF.

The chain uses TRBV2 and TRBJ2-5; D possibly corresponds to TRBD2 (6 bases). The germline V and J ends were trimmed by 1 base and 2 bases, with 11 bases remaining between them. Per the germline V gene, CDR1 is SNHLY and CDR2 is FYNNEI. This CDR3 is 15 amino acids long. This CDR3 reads CASSEEWRDQETQYF. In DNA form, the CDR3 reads TGTGCCAGCAGTGAAGAATGGAGGGATCAAGAGACCCAGTACTTC.

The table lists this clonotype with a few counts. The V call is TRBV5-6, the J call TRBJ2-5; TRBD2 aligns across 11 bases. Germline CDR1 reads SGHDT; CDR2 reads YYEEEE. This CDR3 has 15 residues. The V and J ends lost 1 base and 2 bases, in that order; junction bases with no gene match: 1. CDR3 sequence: CASSLRLAGQETQYF. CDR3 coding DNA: TGTGCCAGCAGCTTGCGACTAGCGGGACAAGAGACCCAGTACTTC.

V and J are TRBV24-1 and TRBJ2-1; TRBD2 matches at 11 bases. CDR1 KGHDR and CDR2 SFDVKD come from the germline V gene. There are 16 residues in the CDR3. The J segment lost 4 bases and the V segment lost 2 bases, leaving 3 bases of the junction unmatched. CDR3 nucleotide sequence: TGTGCCACCAGTGATTGGACTAGCGGGCTTTACAATGAGCAGTTCTTC. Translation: CATSDWTSGLYNEQFF.

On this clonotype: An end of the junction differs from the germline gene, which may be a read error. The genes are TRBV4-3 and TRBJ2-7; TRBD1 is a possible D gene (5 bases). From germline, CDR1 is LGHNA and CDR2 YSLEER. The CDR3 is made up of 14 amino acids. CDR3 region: CASSQDRQLHPFFF. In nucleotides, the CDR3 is TGCGCCAGCAGCCAAGATCGACAGCTTCACCCTTTCTTCTTC.

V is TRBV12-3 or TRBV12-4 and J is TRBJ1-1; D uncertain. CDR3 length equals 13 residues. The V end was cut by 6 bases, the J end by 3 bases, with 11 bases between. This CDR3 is CASRVRLDTEAFF. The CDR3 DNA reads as TGTGCCAGCAGGGTTCGCCTGGACACTGAAGCTTTCTTT.

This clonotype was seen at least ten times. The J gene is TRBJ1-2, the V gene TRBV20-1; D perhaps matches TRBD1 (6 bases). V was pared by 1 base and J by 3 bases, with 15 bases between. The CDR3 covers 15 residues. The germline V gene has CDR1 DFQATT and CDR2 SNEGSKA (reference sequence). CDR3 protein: CSARAQDRSYYGYTF. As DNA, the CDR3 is TGCAGTGCTAGAGCCCAGGACAGATCTTACTATGGCTACACCTTC.

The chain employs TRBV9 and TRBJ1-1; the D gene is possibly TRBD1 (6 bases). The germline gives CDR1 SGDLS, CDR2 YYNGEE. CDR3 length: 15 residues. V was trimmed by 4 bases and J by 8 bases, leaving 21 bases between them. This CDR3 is CASSPPMERGGEAFF. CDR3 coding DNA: TGTGCCAGCAGCCCCCCCATGGAGAGAGGGGGAGAAGCTTTCTTT. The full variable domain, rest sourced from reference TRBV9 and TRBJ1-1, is DSGVTQTPKHLITATGQRVTLRCSPRSGDLSVYWYQQSLDQGLQFLIQYYNGEERAKGNILERFSAQQFPDLHSELNLSSLELGDSALYFCASSPPMERGGEAFFGQGTRLTVV.

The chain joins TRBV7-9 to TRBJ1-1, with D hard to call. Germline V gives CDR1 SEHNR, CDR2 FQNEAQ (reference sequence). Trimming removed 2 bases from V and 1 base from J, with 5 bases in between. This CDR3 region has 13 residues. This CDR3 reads CASSLHRNTEAFF. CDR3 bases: TGTGCCAGCAGCTTACACAGGAACACTGAAGCTTTCTTT.

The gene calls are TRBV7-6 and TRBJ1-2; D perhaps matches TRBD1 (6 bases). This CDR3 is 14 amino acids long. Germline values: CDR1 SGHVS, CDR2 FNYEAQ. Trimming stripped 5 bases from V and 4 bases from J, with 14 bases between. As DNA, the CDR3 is TGTGCCAGCAGCCCAGGGGAGGGCGGCTATGGCTACACCTTC. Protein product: CASSPGEGGYGYTF. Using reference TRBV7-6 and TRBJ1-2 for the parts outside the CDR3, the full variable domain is GAGVSQSPRYKVTKRGQDVALRCDPISGHVSLYWYRQALGQGPEFLTYFNYEAQQDKSGLPNDRFSAERPEGSISTLTIQRTEQRDSAMYRCASSPGEGGYGYTFGSGTRLTVV.

CDR3 in amino acids: CASSQPQTTDPNYGYTF. DNA for the CDR3: TGTGCCAGCAGTCAACCTCAAACGACAGACCCAAACTATGGCTACACCTTC. The chain uses TRBV7-9 and TRBJ1-2; D is perhaps TRBD1 (5 bases). CDR3 length equals 17 residues. Trimming took off 6 bases at V and 2 bases at J, with 22 bases between the two ends. Germline V gene data show CDR1 as SEHNR and CDR2 as FQNEAQ (reference sequence).

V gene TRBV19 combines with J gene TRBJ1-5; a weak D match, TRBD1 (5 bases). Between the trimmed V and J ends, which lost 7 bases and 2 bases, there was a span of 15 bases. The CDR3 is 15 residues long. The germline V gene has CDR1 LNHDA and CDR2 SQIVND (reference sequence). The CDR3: CASTGTMGGNQPQHF. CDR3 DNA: TGTGCCAGTACCGGGACGATGGGGGGCAATCAGCCCCAGCATTTT.

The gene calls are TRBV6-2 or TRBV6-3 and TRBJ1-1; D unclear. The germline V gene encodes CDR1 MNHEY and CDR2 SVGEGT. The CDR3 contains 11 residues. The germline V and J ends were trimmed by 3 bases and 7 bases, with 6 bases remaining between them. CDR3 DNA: TGTGCCAGCAGTTATAGTGGTGAAGCTTTCTTT. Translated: CASSYSGEAFF.

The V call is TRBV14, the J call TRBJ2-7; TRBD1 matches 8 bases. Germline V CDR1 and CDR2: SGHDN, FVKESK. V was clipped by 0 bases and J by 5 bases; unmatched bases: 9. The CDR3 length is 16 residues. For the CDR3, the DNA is TGTGCCAGCAGCCAAGATCTGGAGACAGGGGTCCACGAGCAGTACTTC. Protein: CASSQDLETGVHEQYF.

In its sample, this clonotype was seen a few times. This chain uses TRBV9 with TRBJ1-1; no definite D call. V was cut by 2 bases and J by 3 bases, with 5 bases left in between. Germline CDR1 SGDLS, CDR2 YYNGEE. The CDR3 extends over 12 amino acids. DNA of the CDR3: TGTGCCAGCAGCGTTACCGACACTGAAGCTTTCTTT. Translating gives CASSVTDTEAFF.